A selection of T cell receptor beta chains follows, all from one sample in a study of vaccination effects on CD4 cells after COVID-19. What these receptors recognize is not known. TCRdb's table, derived via immunoSEQ multiplex PCR, lists solely in-frame clones and lacks some. The sample contains around 70,000 clones, 75% to 80% of which appear only once. Sequenced material: CD4+ T cells from PBMCs cultured without peptide, taken before COVID-19 vaccination. The receptors were gathered from a human donor who received a COVID-19 vaccine. The CDR3 runs from the conserved cysteine through the conserved F or W. D genes are given only for firm matches. Size values are once, few and many counts, or a class for expanded clones, and some rows have none.

. | . | TRBJ1-3 | TRBV6-6 | TGTGCCAGCAGTTACTCGCACTCTGGAAACACCATATATTTT | CASSYSHSGNTIYF
TRBD2 | . | TRBJ2-2 | TRBV7-3 | TGTGCCAGCAGATCTTTAGCGGGGGGGCCCCCCGGGGAGCTGTTTTTT | CASRSLAGGPPGELFF
TRBD1 | . | TRBJ2-4 | TRBV6-2/TRBV6-3 | TGTGCCAGCAGCCGAGAAACAGGGGGACCCAAAAACATTCAGTACTTC | CASSRETGGPKNIQYF
TRBD1 | . | TRBJ2-1 | TRBV27 | TGTGCCAGTGAGAAGGGGGGACAGGGATACAATGAGCAGTTCTTC | CASEKGGQGYNEQFF
TRBD1 | . | TRBJ1-2 | TRBV27 | TGTGCCAGCAGTTTATCGAGGGGGCAGGGGCCTTACACCTTC | CASSLSRGQGPYTF
. | . | TRBJ2-3 | TRBV5-1 | TGCGCCAGCAGCCCCGACAGTTTAGATACGCAGTATTTT | CASSPDSLDTQYF
TRBD1 | once | TRBJ2-5 | TRBV12-5 | TGTGCTAGTGGTCTGGGACAGGGAGGACAAGAGACCCAGTACTTC | CASGLGQGGQETQYF
TRBD1 | . | TRBJ1-6 | TRBV27 | TGTGCCAGCCGGGACAGACTTAATTCACCCCTCCACTTT | CASRDRLNSPLHF
. | . | TRBJ1-5 | TRBV28 | TGTGCCAGCACCGGCCAGGGTTTAAGCAATCAGCCCCAGCATTTT | CASTGQGLSNQPQHF
. | . | TRBJ1-2 | TRBV13 | TGTGCCAGCACCCCTCGTATTGACTATGGCTACACCTTC | CASTPRIDYGYTF
. | . | TRBJ1-1 | TRBV7-2 | TGTGCCAGCAGCTTATTTTTCACCAGACCGAACACTGAAGCTTTCTTT | CASSLFFTRPNTEAFF
. | . | TRBJ1-4 | TRBV3-1/TRBV3-2 | TGTGCCAGCAGCCAAGGGCCGGGGGATGAAAAACTGTTTTTT | CASSQGPGDEKLFF
. | . | TRBJ2-1 | TRBV7-3 | TGTGCCAGCAGCCCGTCCGGGAGCTCCTACAATGAGCAGTTCTTC | CASSPSGSSYNEQFF
. | . | TRBJ2-2 | TRBV27 | TGTGCCAGCAGAAATAACAAGGGAGGGAACACCGGGGAGCTGTTTTTT | CASRNNKGGNTGELFF
TRBD1 | . | TRBJ2-1 | TRBV10-3 | TGTGCCATCAGTGCGCCGGGACAGGGCTACAATGAGCAGTTCTTC | CAISAPGQGYNEQFF
. | few | TRBJ1-6 | TRBV5-1 | TGCGCCAGCAGCTTCAGATCTTCGGATAATTCACCCCTCCACTTT | CASSFRSSDNSPLHF
. | few | TRBJ1-1 | TRBV18 | TGTGCCAGCTCACCCTCCACAGGCGGGTACACTGAAGCTTTCTTT | CASSPSTGGYTEAFF
TRBD1 | once | TRBJ2-3 | TRBV27 | TGTGCCAGCCGGGACAGGGGAGTCGCAGATACGCAGTATTTT | CASRDRGVADTQYF
TRBD1 | few | TRBJ2-2 | TRBV24-1 | TGTGCCACCAGTGACCCAGGACAGGGCGGCACCGGGGAGCTGTTTTTT | CATSDPGQGGTGELFF
. | once | TRBJ2-4 | TRBV7-9 | TGTGCCAGCAGCTTAAATATGGGGCCGGGTAGAAACATTCAGTACTTC | CASSLNMGPGRNIQYF
. | . | TRBJ2-1 | TRBV18 | TGTGCCAGCTCCAACAGGGTGCGCGAGCAGTTCTTC | CASSNRVREQFF
TRBD2 | . | TRBJ2-4 | TRBV10-3 | TGTGCCATCAGTGAGCCAACCGGGACTAGCGGGAAAAACATTCAGTACTTC | CAISEPTGTSGKNIQYF
. | . | TRBJ2-5 | TRBV30 | TGTGCCTGGAGTCTCGGGCTGGTAGAGACCCAGTACTTC | CAWSLGLVETQYF
TRBD1 | . | TRBJ1-1 | TRBV27 | TGTGCCAGCAGTAAAGGGACAGCCATGAACACTGAAGCTTTCTTT | CASSKGTAMNTEAFF
. | . | TRBJ1-5 | TRBV5-1 | TGCGCCAGCAGCCCGAAGCCGAACAATCAGCCCCAGCATTTT | CASSPKPNNQPQHF
TRBD2 | . | TRBJ2-5 | TRBV7-2 | TGTGCCAGCAGCTTAGAAGCGGGAGGGACCCAGTACTTC | CASSLEAGGTQYF
. | . | TRBJ1-2 | TRBV19 | TGTGCCAGTAGTATAGGTAGGGGCACGCTCTATGGCTACACCTTC | CASSIGRGTLYGYTF
. | . | TRBJ1-1 | TRBV3-1/TRBV3-2 | TGTGCCAGCAGCCAAACCACACAGGAAGCTTTCTTT | CASSQTTQEAFF
. | . | TRBJ2-1 | TRBV4-1 | TGCGCCAGCAGCCGACGATCTCGGCGGGGAGACGATGAGCAGTTCTTC | CASSRRSRRGDDEQFF
TRBD1 | . | TRBJ1-1 | TRBV10-2 | TGCGCCAGCAGTGAATTCCGGACAGGGGGCCTGAACACTGAAGCTTTCTTT | CASSEFRTGGLNTEAFF
. | . | TRBJ1-3 | TRBV4-3 | TGCGCCAGCAGCCGGCAGGTCTCTGGAAACACCATATATTTT | CASSRQVSGNTIYF
. | . | TRBJ1-2 | TRBV2 | TGTGCCAGCAGTGAAGTTGGAGGGGTCGATGGCTACACCTTC | CASSEVGGVDGYTF
TRBD1 | . | TRBJ1-4 | TRBV5-1 | TGCGCCAGCAGAGGAGCCGGGACAGGGGTCGGTAATGAAAAACTGTTTTTT | CASRGAGTGVGNEKLFF
TRBD1 | . | TRBJ2-3 | TRBV24-1 | TGTGCCACTAGGGGACAGGGAACAGATACGCAGTATTTT | CATRGQGTDTQYF